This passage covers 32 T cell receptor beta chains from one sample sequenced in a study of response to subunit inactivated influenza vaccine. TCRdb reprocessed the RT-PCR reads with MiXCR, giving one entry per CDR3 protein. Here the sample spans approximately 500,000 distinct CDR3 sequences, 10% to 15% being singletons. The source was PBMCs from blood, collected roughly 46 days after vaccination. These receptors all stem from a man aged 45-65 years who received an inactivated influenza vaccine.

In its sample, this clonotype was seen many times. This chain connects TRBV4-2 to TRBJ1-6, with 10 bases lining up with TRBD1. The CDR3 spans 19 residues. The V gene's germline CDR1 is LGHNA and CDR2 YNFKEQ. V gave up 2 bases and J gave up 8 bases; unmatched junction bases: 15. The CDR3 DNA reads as TGTGCCAGCAGCCAACGCCTCCGGGACAGGGGTTCTCGGGATTCACCCCTCCACTTT. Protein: CASSQRLRDRGSRDSPLHF.

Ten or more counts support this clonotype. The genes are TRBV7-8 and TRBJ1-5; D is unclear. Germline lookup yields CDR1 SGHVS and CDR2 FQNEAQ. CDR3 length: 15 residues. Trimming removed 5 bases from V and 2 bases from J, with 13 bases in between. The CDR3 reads CASSLLAGRNQPQHF. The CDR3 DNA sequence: TGTGCCAGCAGCCTCCTGGCAGGCCGCAATCAGCCCCAGCATTTT.

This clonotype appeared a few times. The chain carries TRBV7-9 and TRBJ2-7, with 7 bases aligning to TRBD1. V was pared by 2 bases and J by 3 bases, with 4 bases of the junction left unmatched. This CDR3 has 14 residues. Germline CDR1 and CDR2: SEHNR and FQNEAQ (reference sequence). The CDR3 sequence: CASSLSGTDYEQYF. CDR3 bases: TGTGCCAGCAGCTTATCCGGGACAGACTACGAGCAGTACTTC.

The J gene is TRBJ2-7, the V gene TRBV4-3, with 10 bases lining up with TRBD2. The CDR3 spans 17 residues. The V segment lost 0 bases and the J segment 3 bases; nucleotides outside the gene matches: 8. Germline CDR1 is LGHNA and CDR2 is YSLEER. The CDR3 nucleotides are TGCGCCAGCAGCCAAGACTCGGGGCTAGCGGGAGACTACGAGCAGTACTTC. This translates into CASSQDSGLAGDYEQYF.

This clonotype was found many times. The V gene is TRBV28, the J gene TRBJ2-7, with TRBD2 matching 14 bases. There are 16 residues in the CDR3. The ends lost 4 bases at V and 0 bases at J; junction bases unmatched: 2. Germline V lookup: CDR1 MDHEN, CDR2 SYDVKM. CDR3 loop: CASSYGTSGSSYEQYF. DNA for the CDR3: TGTGCCAGCAGTTACGGGACTAGCGGGAGCTCCTACGAGCAGTACTTC.

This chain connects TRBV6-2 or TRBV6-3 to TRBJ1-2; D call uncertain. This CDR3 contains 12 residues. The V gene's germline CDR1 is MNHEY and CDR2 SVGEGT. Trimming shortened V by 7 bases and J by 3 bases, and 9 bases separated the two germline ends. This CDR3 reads CASKGGDYGYTF. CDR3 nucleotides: TGTGCCAGCAAAGGCGGGGACTATGGCTACACCTTC.

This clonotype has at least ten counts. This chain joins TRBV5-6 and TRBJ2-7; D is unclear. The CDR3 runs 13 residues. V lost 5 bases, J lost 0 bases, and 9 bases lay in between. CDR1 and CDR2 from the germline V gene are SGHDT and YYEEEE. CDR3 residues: CASRYGSSYEQYF. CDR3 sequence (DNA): TGTGCCAGCAGATACGGAAGCTCCTACGAGCAGTACTTC. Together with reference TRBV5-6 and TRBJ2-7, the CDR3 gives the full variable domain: DAGVTQSPTHLIKTRGQQVTLRCSPKSGHDTVSWYQQALGQGPQFIFQYYEEEERQRGNFPDRFSGHQFPNYSSELNVNALLLGDSALYLCASRYGSSYEQYFGPGTRLTVT.

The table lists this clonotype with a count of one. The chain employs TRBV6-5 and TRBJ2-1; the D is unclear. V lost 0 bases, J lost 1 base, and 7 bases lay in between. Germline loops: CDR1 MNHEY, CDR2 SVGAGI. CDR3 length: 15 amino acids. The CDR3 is CASSYSIGSYNEQFF. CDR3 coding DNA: TGTGCCAGCAGTTACTCGATCGGATCCTACAATGAGCAGTTCTTC.

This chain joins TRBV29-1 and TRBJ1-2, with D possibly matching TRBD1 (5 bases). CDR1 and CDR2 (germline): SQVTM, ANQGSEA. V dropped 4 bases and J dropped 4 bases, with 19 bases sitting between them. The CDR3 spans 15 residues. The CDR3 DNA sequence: TGCAGCGTTGGTGCAGGGAGAAGGATATCCTATGGCTACACCTTC. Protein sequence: CSVGAGRRISYGYTF.

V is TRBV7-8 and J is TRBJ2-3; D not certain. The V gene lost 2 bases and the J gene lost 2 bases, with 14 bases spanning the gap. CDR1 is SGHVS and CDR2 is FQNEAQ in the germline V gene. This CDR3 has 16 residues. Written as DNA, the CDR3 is TGTGCCAGCAGCTTACCTGGGCGGCGCCACACAGATACGCAGTATTTT. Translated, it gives CASSLPGRRHTDTQYF.

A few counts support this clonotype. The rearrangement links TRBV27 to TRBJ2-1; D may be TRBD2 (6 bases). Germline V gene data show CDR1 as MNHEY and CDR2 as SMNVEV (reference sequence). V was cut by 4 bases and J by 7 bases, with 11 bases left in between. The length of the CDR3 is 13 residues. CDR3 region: CASSYGSVNEQFF. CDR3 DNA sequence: TGTGCCAGCAGTTACGGGAGTGTGAATGAGCAGTTCTTC.

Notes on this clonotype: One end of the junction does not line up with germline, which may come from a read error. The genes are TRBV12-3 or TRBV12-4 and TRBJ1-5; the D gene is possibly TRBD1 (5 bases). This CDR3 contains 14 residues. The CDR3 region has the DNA TGTGCCAGCATTCCGGGACTGGGGAATCATCCCCAGCATTTT. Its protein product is CASIPGLGNHPQHF.

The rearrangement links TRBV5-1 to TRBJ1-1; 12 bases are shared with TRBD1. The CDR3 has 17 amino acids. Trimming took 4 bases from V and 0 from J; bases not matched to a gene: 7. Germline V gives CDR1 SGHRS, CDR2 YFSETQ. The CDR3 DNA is TGCGCCAGCAGCCCTGGGACAGGGGGCCTCATGAACACTGAAGCTTTCTTT. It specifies CASSPGTGGLMNTEAFF. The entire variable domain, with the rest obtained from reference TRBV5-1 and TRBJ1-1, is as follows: KAGVTQTPRYLIKTRGQQVTLSCSPISGHRSVSWYQQTPGQGLQFLFEYFSETQRNKGNFPGRFSGRQFSNSRSEMNVSTLELGDSALYLCASSPGTGGLMNTEAFFGQGTRLTVV.

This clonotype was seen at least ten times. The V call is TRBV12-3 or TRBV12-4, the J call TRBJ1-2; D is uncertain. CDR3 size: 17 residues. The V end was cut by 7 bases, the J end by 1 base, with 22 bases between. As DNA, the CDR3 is TGTGCCAGCACCCAAAGTTTAGGAAATTATCATAACTATGGCTACACCTTC. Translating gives CASTQSLGNYHNYGYTF.

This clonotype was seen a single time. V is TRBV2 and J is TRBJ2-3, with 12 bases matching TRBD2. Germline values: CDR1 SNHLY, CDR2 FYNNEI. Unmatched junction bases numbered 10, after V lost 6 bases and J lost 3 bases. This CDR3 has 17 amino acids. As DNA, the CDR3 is TGTGCCAGCAGCCCCCGGACTAGCGGGATACGTACAGATACGCAGTATTTT. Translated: CASSPRTSGIRTDTQYF.

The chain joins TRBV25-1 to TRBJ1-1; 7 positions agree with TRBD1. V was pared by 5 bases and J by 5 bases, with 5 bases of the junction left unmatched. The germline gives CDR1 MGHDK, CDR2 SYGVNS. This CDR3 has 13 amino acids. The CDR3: CASSKTGWTEAFF. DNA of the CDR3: TGTGCCAGCAGTAAGACAGGGTGGACTGAAGCTTTCTTT.

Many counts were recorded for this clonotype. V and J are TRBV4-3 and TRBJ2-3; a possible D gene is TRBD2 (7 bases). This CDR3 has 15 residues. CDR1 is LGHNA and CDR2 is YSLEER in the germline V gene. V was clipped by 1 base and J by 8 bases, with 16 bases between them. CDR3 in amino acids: CASSQALRGAGTQYF. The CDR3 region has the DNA TGCGCCAGCAGCCAAGCATTACGGGGGGCTGGTACGCAGTATTTT.

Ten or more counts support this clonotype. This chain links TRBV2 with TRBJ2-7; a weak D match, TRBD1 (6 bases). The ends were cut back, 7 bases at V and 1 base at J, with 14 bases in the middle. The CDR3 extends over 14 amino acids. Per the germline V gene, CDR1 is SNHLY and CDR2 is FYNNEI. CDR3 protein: CASNPGGGSYEQYF. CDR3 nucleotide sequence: TGTGCCAGCAACCCTGGGGGCGGTTCCTACGAGCAGTACTTC.

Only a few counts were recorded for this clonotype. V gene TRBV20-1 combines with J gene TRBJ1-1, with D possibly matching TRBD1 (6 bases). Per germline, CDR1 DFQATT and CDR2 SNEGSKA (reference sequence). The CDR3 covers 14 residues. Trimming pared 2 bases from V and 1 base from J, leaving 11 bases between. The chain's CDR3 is CSARLGTSNTEAFF. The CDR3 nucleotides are TGCAGTGCTAGATTGGGGACATCGAACACTGAAGCTTTCTTT.

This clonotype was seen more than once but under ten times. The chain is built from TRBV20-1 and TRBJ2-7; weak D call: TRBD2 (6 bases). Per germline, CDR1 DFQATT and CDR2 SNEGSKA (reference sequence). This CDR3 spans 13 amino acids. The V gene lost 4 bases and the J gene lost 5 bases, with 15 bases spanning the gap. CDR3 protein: CSANPSPGDEQYF. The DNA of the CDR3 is TGCAGTGCTAATCCTAGTCCGGGGGACGAGCAGTACTTC.

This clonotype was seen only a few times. Here the CDR3 reads CASSLDPNPNTGELFF. For the CDR3, the DNA is TGTGCCAGCAGCTTAGATCCCAACCCGAACACCGGGGAGCTGTTTTTT. This sequence joins TRBV11-2 and TRBJ2-2, with D unclear. This CDR3 is built from 16 residues. V was shortened by 0 bases and J by 0 bases, with 8 bases between the two germline ends. Germline V lookup: CDR1 SGHAT, CDR2 FQNNGV.

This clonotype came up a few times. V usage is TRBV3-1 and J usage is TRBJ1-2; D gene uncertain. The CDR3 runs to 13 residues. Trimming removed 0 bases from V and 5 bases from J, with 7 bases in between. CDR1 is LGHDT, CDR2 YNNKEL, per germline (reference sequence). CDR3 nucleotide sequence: TGTGCCAGCAGCCAAGAGGCTTCTTATGGCTACACCTTC. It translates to CASSQEASYGYTF.

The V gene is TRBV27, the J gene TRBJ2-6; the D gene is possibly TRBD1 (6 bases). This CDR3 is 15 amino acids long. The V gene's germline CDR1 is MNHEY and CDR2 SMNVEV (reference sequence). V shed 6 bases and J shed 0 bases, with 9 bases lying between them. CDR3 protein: CASRRGGSGANVLTF. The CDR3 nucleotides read TGTGCCAGCAGGAGAGGGGGCTCTGGGGCCAACGTCCTGACTTTC. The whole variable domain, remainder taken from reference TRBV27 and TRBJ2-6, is EAQVTQNPRYLITVTGKKLTVTCSQNMNHEYMSWYRQDPGLGLRQIYYSMNVEVTDKGDVPEGYKVSRKEKRNFPLILESPSPNQTSLYFCASRRGGSGANVLTFGAGSRLTVL.

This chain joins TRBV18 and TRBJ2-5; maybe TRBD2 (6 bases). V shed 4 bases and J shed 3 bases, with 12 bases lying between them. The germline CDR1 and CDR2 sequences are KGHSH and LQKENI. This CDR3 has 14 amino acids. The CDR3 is CASSLAGNKETQYF. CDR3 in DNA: TGTGCCAGCTCACTCGCGGGAAATAAAGAGACCCAGTACTTC.

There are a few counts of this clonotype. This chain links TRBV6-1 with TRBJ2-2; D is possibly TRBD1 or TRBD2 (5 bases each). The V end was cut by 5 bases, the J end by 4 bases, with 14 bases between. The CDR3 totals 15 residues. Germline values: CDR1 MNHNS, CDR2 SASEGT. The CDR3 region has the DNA TGTGCCAGCAGTCTCCCGGGACGTGCCACCGGGGAGCTGTTTTTT. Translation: CASSLPGRATGELFF.

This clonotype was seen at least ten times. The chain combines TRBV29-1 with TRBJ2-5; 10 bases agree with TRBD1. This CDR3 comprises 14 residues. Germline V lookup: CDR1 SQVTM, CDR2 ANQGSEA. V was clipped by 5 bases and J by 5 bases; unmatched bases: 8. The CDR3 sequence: CSVRQGAGAETQYF. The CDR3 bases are TGCAGCGTTAGACAGGGGGCCGGGGCGGAGACCCAGTACTTC. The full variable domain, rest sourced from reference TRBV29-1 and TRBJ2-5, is SAVISQKPSRDICQRGTSLTIQCQVDSQVTMMFWYRQQPGQSLTLIATANQGSEATYESGFVIDKFPISRPNLTFSTLTVSNMSPEDSSIYLCSVRQGAGAETQYFGPGTRLLVL.

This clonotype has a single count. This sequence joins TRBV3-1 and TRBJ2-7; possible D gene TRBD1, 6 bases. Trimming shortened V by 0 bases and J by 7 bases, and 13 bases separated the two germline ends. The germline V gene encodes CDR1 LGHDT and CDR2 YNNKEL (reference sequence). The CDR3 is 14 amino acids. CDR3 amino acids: CASSQDGTGPEQYF. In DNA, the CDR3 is TGTGCCAGCAGCCAAGATGGTACAGGGCCAGAGCAGTACTTC.

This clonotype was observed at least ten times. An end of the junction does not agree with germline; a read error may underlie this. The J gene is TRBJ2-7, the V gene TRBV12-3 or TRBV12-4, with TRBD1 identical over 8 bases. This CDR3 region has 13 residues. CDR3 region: CASSLTGDYEQYF. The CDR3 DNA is TGCGCCAGCAGCTTGACAGGGGACTACGAGCAGTACTTC.

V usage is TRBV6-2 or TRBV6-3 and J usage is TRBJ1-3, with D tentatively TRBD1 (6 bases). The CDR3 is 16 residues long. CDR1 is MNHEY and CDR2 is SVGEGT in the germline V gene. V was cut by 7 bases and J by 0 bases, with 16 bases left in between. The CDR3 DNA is TGTGCCAGCACCCCGGGACAAATCGACTCTGGAAACACCATATATTTT. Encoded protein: CASTPGQIDSGNTIYF.

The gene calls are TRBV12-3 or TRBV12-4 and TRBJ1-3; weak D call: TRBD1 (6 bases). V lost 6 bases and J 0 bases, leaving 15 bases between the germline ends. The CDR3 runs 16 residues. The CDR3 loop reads CASRTGQISSGNTIYF. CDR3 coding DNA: TGTGCCAGCAGGACCGGACAGATTAGCTCTGGAAACACCATATATTTT.

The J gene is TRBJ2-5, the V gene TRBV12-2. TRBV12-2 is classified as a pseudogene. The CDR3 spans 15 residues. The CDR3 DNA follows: TGTGCAAGTCGCTTGGACGGACTGGTAGAAGGGACCCAGTACTTC. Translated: CASRLDGLVEGTQYF.

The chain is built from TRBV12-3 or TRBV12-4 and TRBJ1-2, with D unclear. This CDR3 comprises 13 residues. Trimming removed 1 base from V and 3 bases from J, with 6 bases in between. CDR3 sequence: CASSLDGDYGYTF. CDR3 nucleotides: TGTGCCAGCAGTTTAGATGGGGACTATGGCTACACCTTC.